This T cell receptor beta chain is from a study of beta chain features in type 1 diabetes. Study results and caveats: A greater similarity of naive, central memory and Treg TCRB repertoires was seen among patients than among healthy donors. In all four CD4+ subsets, TCRB CDR3 length was significantly, moderately reduced in type 1 diabetes.

Of the isolated RNA, all was reverse transcribed, and so the sequenced material was expressed TCRB transcripts. Assay used: immunoSEQ multiplex PCR; TCRdb lists only in-frame clones, some missing. The table lists 300,000 or so clones, 8% of them singletons. A note on this clone: Its antigen is undetermined.

The CDR3 sequence is 13 residues long. V lost 3 bases and J 2 bases, leaving 8 bases between the germline ends. CDR1 and CDR2 from the germline V gene are SGHTA and FQGNSA. The chain links TRBV7-2 to TRBJ2-7, with D maybe TRBD2 (5 bases). The origin of this receptor is a woman aged 18-29 years in good health. The sample comprised central memory CD4+ T cells from blood. The CDR3 loop is CASSFGVAYEQYF. Written as DNA, the CDR3 is TGTGCCAGCAGCTTCGGGGTAGCCTACGAGCAGTACTTC.